This T cell receptor beta chain emerged from a study of T-cell memory formation after mild COVID-19 (dated by TCRdb to the early 2020s). Context from the whole study: Most TCR sequence clusters were specific to one of the two donors. In a couple of donors, T-cell clones that expanded and contracted after mild COVID-19 were tracked by sequencing TCRalpha and TCRbeta repertoires over time. The cohort comprised two young, previously healthy adult volunteers, one female and one male.

The CDR1 and CDR2 encoded by the germline V gene (reference sequence) are SEHNR and FQNEAQ. Germline trimming amounts to 6 bases on V and 0 bases on J, with 7 as the count of junction bases outside the gene matches. The CDR3 measures 17 amino acids from cysteine to phenylalanine. The kept DNA is CDR3 alone, 51 bases in frame from the first base. Broader findings and caveats from the paper: The study included only a couple of mild cases, and larger cohorts that include severe cases with pre-infection samples were judged to be necessary. The second-wave clones that peaked on day 37 were not confirmed to be SARS-CoV-2 specific. Some responding clones were detected in pre-infection memory, which suggested that pre-existing cross-reactive memory T cells had joined the SARS-CoV-2 response. Contracting CD4+ clones were located mainly in the CM and EM memory subsets, whereas CD8+ clones were found to be enriched in EMRA. Balanced CD4/CD8 phenotypes were observed for clones contracting from day 15 to 85, whereas a bias towards CD4+ was observed for a second wave of clones expanding from day 15 to 37.

This clonotype has a handful of counts. Its antigen target is currently unknown. Nothing much larger sits one base from this clone, and base qualities are not available. Ficoll-Paque density gradient centrifugation was the method used to isolate PBMCs. Data came from an Illumina NovaSeq 6000. TCRalpha and TCRbeta cDNA libraries were constructed by 5'RACE with constant-segment primers, with sample barcodes and unique molecular identifiers being introduced. Trizol reagent was used to extract RNA from every sample. The libraries were amplified in two PCR steps, and the second step added a second sample barcode and Illumina TruSeq adapters. Libraries were sequenced on an Illumina NovaSeq with 2 x 150 bp paired-end reads. The study's own analysis went as follows. Reads were demultiplexed and collapsed into UMI-guided consensus sequences with migec v1.2.7. Using mixcr v2.1.11, UMI consensuses were aligned to TRA and TRB V and J templates and then assembled into clonotypes. Expanded or contracted clonotypes were those called significant by both edgeR and NoisET, with noise models trained on biological replicates. For edgeR calls, a false discovery rate-adjusted p below 0.01 and a log2 fold-change threshold of 1 were applied. PCA with hierarchical clustering of max-normalized trajectories of the 1000 most abundant clonotypes was used as exploratory dynamics analysis. Separately sequenced CD4+ and CD8+ repertoires were used to assign the CD4 or CD8 phenotype of responding clones. Clones were called with MiXCR by TCRdb after fastp trimmed the public reads at Q25, and only in-frame beta chains were retained. Entries are consolidated by CDR3 protein sequence, retaining the most common genes and DNA. The V and J calls were determined by TCRdb, not by the authors. The sample has 450,000 to 650,000 distinct CDR3 sequences on record, roughly a fifth of them singletons. Roughly 8.1% of the sample is in the top ten clones.

The sequenced sample was PBMCs or a T cell subset sorted from them (not recorded which). This TCR came from an adult woman who had mild COVID-19 (a few samples of this study predate the infection). The sample titles of this study are shuffled in the database, so cell type and time point are left out; the donor was told from shared clones. Recombination joined TRBV7-9 with TRBJ2-3, and TRBD2 aligns with 12 junction nucleotides. DNA sequence: TGTGCCAGCAGTGGAGGACTAGCGGGATATAGCACAGATACGCAGTATTTT. Its product reads: CASSGGLAGYSTDTQYF.